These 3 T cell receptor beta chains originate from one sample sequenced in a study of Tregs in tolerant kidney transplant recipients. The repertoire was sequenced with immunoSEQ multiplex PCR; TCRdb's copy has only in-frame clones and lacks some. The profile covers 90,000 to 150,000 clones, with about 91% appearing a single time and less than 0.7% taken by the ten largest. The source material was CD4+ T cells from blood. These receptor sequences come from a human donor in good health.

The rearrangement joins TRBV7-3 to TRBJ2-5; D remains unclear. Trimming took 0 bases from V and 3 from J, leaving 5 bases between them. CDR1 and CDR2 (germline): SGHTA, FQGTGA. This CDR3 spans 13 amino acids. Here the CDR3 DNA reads TGTGCCAGCAGCTTAACTCGGAAAGAGACCCAGTACTTC. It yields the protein CASSLTRKETQYF. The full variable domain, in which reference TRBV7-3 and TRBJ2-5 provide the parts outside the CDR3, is GAGVSQTPSNKVTEKGKYVELRCDPISGHTALYWYRQSLGQGPEFLIYFQGTGAADDSGLPNDRFFAVRPEGSVSTLKIQRTERGDSAVYLCASSLTRKETQYFGPGTRLLVL.

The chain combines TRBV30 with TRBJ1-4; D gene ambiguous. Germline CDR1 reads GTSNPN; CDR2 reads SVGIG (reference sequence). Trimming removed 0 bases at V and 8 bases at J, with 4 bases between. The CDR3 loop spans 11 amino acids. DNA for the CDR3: TGTGCCTGGAGTGTGGGCGAAAAACTGTTTTTT. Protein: CAWSVGEKLFF. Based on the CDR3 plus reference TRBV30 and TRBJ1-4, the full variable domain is SQTIHQWPATLVQPVGSPLSLECTVEGTSNPNLYWYRQAAGRGLQLLFYSVGIGQISSEVPQNLSASRPQDRQFILSSKKLLLSDSGFYLCAWSVGEKLFFGSGTQLSVL.

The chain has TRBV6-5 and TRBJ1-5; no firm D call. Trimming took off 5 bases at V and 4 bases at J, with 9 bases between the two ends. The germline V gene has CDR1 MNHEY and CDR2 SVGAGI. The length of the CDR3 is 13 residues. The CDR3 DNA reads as TGTGCCAGCAGTCTGTATCAGAATCAGCCCCAGCATTTT. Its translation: CASSLYQNQPQHF.